These T cell receptor beta chains were read from a single sample in a study of OX40 agonist ivuxolimab in advanced cancers. Sequencing was performed with immunoSEQ multiplex PCR; in TCRdb, only in-frame clones are kept and a portion is missing. The sample comprises about 28,000 clones, around 82% of which are singletons, and around 17% rests with the top ten. The specimen was CD4+ or CD8+ T cells sorted from blood, collected in a trial of the OX40 agonist ivuxolimab. These receptors were collected from an adult with an advanced solid tumor such as melanoma, head and neck, liver or kidney cancer. Both conserved end residues are part of each CDR3.

J gene | CDR3 length | V gene | CDR3 protein
TRBJ2-5 | 16 | TRBV28 | CASSLTGTGGGETQYF
TRBJ2-7 | 14 | TRBV27 | CASSLLHTTYEQYF
TRBJ2-2 | 14 | TRBV7-3 | CASSSRGATGELFF
TRBJ2-1 | 18 | TRBV5-1 | CASSFQGLAGAINNEQFF
TRBJ2-2 | 13 | TRBV11-2 | CASSPENIGELFF
TRBJ2-7 | 14 | TRBV9 | CASSPDRGRNEQYF
TRBJ1-5 | 15 | TRBV6-1 | CASSVWRNSNQPQHF
TRBJ2-2 | 16 | TRBV28 | CASRPQGFANTGELFF
TRBJ1-1 | 13 | TRBV5-1 | CASSLQGFPEAFF
TRBJ2-2 | 17 | TRBV30 | CAWSVHRDGPNTGELFF
TRBJ1-5 | 15 | TRBV30 | CAWSHTGQYNQPQHF
TRBJ1-6 | 15 | TRBV27 | CASTTRAAYNSPLHF
TRBJ1-1 | 14 | TRBV9 | CASSVESLNTEAFF
TRBJ2-1 | 15 | TRBV27 | CASSLGAGPYNEQFF
TRBJ1-6 | 19 | TRBV18 | CASSPLPGQAISYNSPLHF
TRBJ1-2 | 16 | TRBV2 | CASSEALRDRKYGYTF
TRBJ2-3 | 16 | TRBV2 | CASSEGAGIGTDTQYF
TRBJ1-1 | 15 | TRBV14 | CASSPRGRGNTEAFF
TRBJ2-7 | 15 | TRBV19 | CASSGGGAEFYEQYF
TRBJ1-1 | 18 | TRBV9 | CASSASTDRATLGTEAFF
TRBJ1-4 | 15 | TRBV5-6 | CASSLGTGVDEKLFF
TRBJ2-2 | 15 | TRBV25-1 | CASREGQGEAGELFF
TRBJ2-7 | 12 | TRBV19 | CASSSGAYEQYF
TRBJ1-4 | 17 | TRBV28 | CASSTGGGSWGHEKLFF
TRBJ2-1 | 14 | TRBV19 | CASHFGRSYNEQFF
TRBJ2-3 | 15 | TRBV27 | CASTKGLVNTDTQYF
TRBJ2-1 | 16 | TRBV11-3 | CASSSRTGGSYNEQFF
TRBJ1-2 | 16 | TRBV4-2 | CASSQDIGGLGYGYTF
TRBJ2-1 | 15 | TRBV9 | CASSGGLAGYNEQFF
TRBJ1-1 | 16 | TRBV5-6 | CASSRFLTSSNTEAFF
TRBJ2-5 | 15 | TRBV13 | CASSFGSVQDETQYF
TRBJ2-3 | 14 | TRBV6-4 | CASSEVTGTDTQYF
TRBJ2-7 | 13 | TRBV7-9 | CASARRGGYEQYF
TRBJ1-3 | 14 | TRBV5-1 | CASSLAGSGNTIYF
TRBJ1-1 | 13 | TRBV5-5 | CASSRDTYTEAFF
TRBJ1-2 | 15 | TRBV16 | CASSHSRDSRYGYTF
TRBJ1-2 | 14 | TRBV11-3 | CASSSRQGSDGYTF
TRBJ2-1 | 12 | TRBV7-9 | CASSRPDNEQFF
. | 16 | TRBV11-2 | CASSLERGQSSYEQYF
TRBJ2-7 | 12 | TRBV2 | CATQLIGAILYF
TRBJ1-1 | 13 | TRBV5-5 | CASSFSLNTEAFF
TRBJ2-2 | 15 | TRBV6-5 | CASSYSLWGTGELFF